The next 21 T cell receptor beta chains were all read from a single sample in a study of early T cells in non-severe SARS-CoV-2 infection (dated by TCRdb to the early 2020s). Library generation was performed with 5' RACE. Sequenced on a NextSeq 500. TCRdb applied fastp at Q25 and MiXCR to the public reads, then kept only in-frame beta chains. For every CDR3 protein sequence, its rows merge into one entry that carries the most common genes and DNA. In all, the sample holds roughly 35,000 distinct CDR3 sequences, and more than 6% of those were seen once. Under 5% of the sample is held by the ten biggest clonotypes. The sequenced sample consisted of whole blood. These TCRs come from an adult who was a healthcare worker with PCR-confirmed SARS-CoV-2 infection or an uninfected control (not recorded which).

The chain is built from TRBV24-1 and TRBJ1-1; D uncertain. Germline-derived CDR1 and CDR2 are KGHDR and SFDVKD. The CDR3 runs 13 residues. V was clipped by 8 bases and J by 0 bases, with 9 bases between them. The CDR3 region is CATKDEMNTEAFF. CDR3 nucleotide sequence: TGTGCCACCAAGGACGAAATGAACACTGAAGCTTTCTTT.

This clonotype was recorded many times. The chain carries TRBV7-2 and TRBJ2-3; 9 nucleotides align to TRBD2. The CDR3 loop spans 15 amino acids. Germline V gene sequence: CDR1 SGHTA, CDR2 FQGNSA. V trimming: 5 bases; J trimming: 6 bases; junction bases outside the gene matches: 9. CDR3 sequence: CASSLQTSGRDTQYF. The CDR3 DNA reads TGTGCCAGCAGCCTACAGACTAGCGGTAGGGATACGCAGTATTTT.

This clonotype was picked up many times. The chain links TRBV5-6 to TRBJ1-5; D uncertain. Looked up from germline, CDR1 is SGHDT and CDR2 is YYEEEE. CDR3 length equals 13 residues. V lost 0 bases and J lost 4, with 5 bases in between. The CDR3: CASSLGRNQPQHF. The CDR3 nucleotides are TGTGCCAGCAGCTTGGGTAGGAATCAGCCCCAGCATTTT.

This clonotype was counted only a few times. V usage is TRBV4-1 and J usage is TRBJ2-2; TRBD1 aligns across 9 bases. Germline values: CDR1 MGHRA, CDR2 YSYEKL. This CDR3 has 16 amino acids. Trimming removed 0 bases from V and 4 bases from J; junction bases left unmatched: 3. In nucleotides, the CDR3 is TGCGCCAGCAGCCAAGATGAGGGACAGGGCACCGGGGAGCTGTTTTTT. Translation gives CASSQDEGQGTGELFF.

The CDR3: CATSRDGGITEAFF. The CDR3 DNA reads as TGTGCCACCAGCAGAGATGGGGGAATCACTGAAGCTTTCTTT. J is TRBJ1-1 and V is TRBV15; the D gene is possibly TRBD1 (5 bases). This CDR3 has 14 residues. V was cut by 0 bases and J by 4 bases, with 9 bases left in between. CDR1 is LNHNV, CDR2 YYDKDF, per germline (reference sequence).

This clonotype has only a few counts. The V and J genes are TRBV4-2 and TRBJ2-5; 7 bases agree with TRBD2. Germline trimming cut 4 bases from V and 11 bases from J; bases unmatched to any gene: 10. Germline V gives CDR1 LGHNA, CDR2 YNFKEQ. The CDR3 is 13 residues long. This chain's CDR3 is CASSPSPRTRQYF. CDR3 sequence (DNA): TGTGCCAGCAGCCCAAGCCCGAGGACTAGGCAGTACTTC.

This chain connects TRBV29-1 to TRBJ2-7; a possible D gene is TRBD2 (6 bases). Germline V lookup: CDR1 SQVTM, CDR2 ANQGSEA. With 8 bases removed from V and 5 bases from J, the gap between germline ends came to 19 bases. The CDR3 extends over 13 amino acids. CDR3 sequence (DNA): TGCAGCAGTACCGATGGGGGAGGCGACGAGCAGTACTTC. As protein: CSSTDGGGDEQYF.

The V call is TRBV9, the J call TRBJ2-4; D tentatively fits TRBD1 or TRBD2 (5 bases each). Trimming took 4 bases from V and 4 from J, leaving 18 bases between them. The CDR3 is 16 amino acids. CDR1 and CDR2 (germline): SGDLS, YYNGEE. The CDR3 region is CASSPLIGGAKNIQYF. The CDR3 nucleotides are TGTGCCAGCAGCCCCCTAATTGGGGGAGCAAAAAACATTCAGTACTTC. The complete variable domain, with remaining parts taken from reference TRBV9 and TRBJ2-4, reads DSGVTQTPKHLITATGQRVTLRCSPRSGDLSVYWYQQSLDQGLQFLIQYYNGEERAKGNILERFSAQQFPDLHSELNLSSLELGDSALYFCASSPLIGGAKNIQYFGAGTRLSVL.

A few counts support this clonotype. V usage is TRBV19 and J usage is TRBJ1-2; TRBD1 matches at 7 bases. The CDR3 has 15 residues. Germline CDR1 is LNHDA and CDR2 is SQIVND (reference sequence). After removal of 7 bases from V and 4 bases from J, the junction contained 12 bases not matched to a gene. This chain's CDR3 is CASKQGPTGSYGYTF. In DNA form, the CDR3 reads TGTGCCAGTAAACAGGGGCCAACGGGGAGCTATGGCTACACCTTC. Based on the CDR3 plus reference TRBV19 and TRBJ1-2, the full variable domain is DGGITQSPKYLFRKEGQNVTLSCEQNLNHDAMYWYRQDPGQGLRLIYYSQIVNDFQKGDIAEGYSVSREKKESFPLTVTSAQKNPTAFYLCASKQGPTGSYGYTFGSGTRLTVV.

This clonotype was seen many times. The rearrangement uses TRBV7-2 and TRBJ2-3; no definite D call. This CDR3 spans 14 amino acids. V was cut by 3 bases and J by 0 bases, with 7 bases left in between. CDR1 and CDR2 (germline): SGHTA, FQGNSA. CDR3 region: CASSFVLSTDTQYF. In nucleotides, the CDR3 is TGTGCCAGCAGCTTCGTCCTGAGCACAGATACGCAGTATTTT. Complete variable domain (other parts from reference TRBV7-2 and TRBJ2-3): GAGVSQSPSNKVTEKGKDVELRCDPISGHTALYWYRQSLGQGLEFLIYFQGNSAPDKSGLPSDRFSAERTGGSVSTLTIQRTQQEDSAVYLCASSFVLSTDTQYFGPGTRLTVL.

A few counts support this clonotype. The CDR3: CSAAGARDTQYF. For the CDR3, the DNA is TGCAGTGCTGCAGGGGCGCGGGATACGCAGTATTTT. The gene calls are TRBV20-1 and TRBJ2-3; D is perhaps TRBD1 (6 bases). CDR1 DFQATT and CDR2 SNEGSKA come from the germline V gene (reference sequence). Trimming cost V 5 bases and J 6 bases, with 12 bases left between them. This CDR3 has 12 amino acids.

Comments on this clonotype: One end of the junction fails to match germline, which may point to a read error. The V gene is TRBV28, the J gene TRBJ1-6; D perhaps matches TRBD1 (5 bases). The CDR3 consists of 15 residues. Germline V lookup: CDR1 MDHEN, CDR2 SYDVKM. The CDR3 loop reads CASSLGDGRNSPLHF. CDR3 DNA sequence: TGTGCCAGCAGTTTGGGGGACGGACGTAATTCACCCCTCCATTTT.

The chain couples TRBV27 to TRBJ2-1; possibly TRBD2 for D (6 bases). CDR3 length equals 15 residues. Per germline, CDR1 MNHEY and CDR2 SMNVEV (reference sequence). Trimming pared 7 bases from V and 7 bases from J, leaving 20 bases between. DNA for the CDR3: TGTGCCAGCACCCCCTGGAGGGCCCTGGGTAATGAGCAGTTCTTC. Its protein is CASTPWRALGNEQFF.

This clonotype has at least ten counts. The gene calls are TRBV10-3 and TRBJ1-1; D ambiguous. The CDR3 runs to 11 residues. Looked up from germline, CDR1 is ENHRY and CDR2 is SYGVKD. Deletions cut 2 bases from V and 4 bases from J, with 2 bases between. CDR3 bases: TGTGCCATCAGTGAGGGCACTGAAGCTTTCTTT. It yields the protein CAISEGTEAFF.

This clonotype showed up many times. The chain carries TRBV25-1 and TRBJ2-2; D may be TRBD2 (5 bases). Trimming removed 7 bases at V and 4 bases at J, with 13 bases between. There are 14 residues in the CDR3. The germline gives CDR1 MGHDK, CDR2 SYGVNS. This CDR3 is CASKREGSTGELFF. CDR3 in DNA: TGTGCCAGCAAGCGAGAGGGAAGCACCGGGGAGCTGTTTTTT.

This clonotype has a count of ten or more. The CDR3 DNA is TGTGCCAGCAGCCATGGGCGGGAGCCAGATACGCAGTATTTT. This encodes CASSHGREPDTQYF. V and J are TRBV3-1 and TRBJ2-3; 7 bases align to TRBD2. Per germline, CDR1 LGHDT and CDR2 YNNKEL (reference sequence). The CDR3 is 14 amino acids. J gave up 4 bases and V 3 bases, and 4 bases lay outside the gene matches.

The chain has TRBV29-1 and TRBJ2-1; tentative D call: TRBD2 (6 bases). Germline values: CDR1 SQVTM, CDR2 ANQGSEA. Trimming cost V 6 bases and J 7 bases, with 19 bases left between them. There are 14 residues in the CDR3. CDR3 region: CSVSVITSRNEQFF. For the CDR3, the DNA is TGCAGCGTCTCCGTCATCACTAGCCGGAATGAGCAGTTCTTC.

This clonotype was detected only a few times. This chain uses TRBV20-1 with TRBJ1-2; D may be TRBD1 (5 bases). The CDR3 has 14 amino acids. Germline V gene sequence: CDR1 DFQATT, CDR2 SNEGSKA (reference sequence). The V and J ends lost 0 bases and 6 bases respectively, with 14 bases between them. CDR3 protein: CSAREPARVHGYTF. The CDR3, as DNA: TGCAGTGCTAGAGAACCCGCCAGGGTTCATGGCTACACCTTC.

This clonotype occurred many times. The chain combines TRBV7-6 with TRBJ2-7, with 8 bases that match TRBD1. CDR3 length equals 15 residues. Unmatched junction bases numbered 5, after V lost 3 bases and J lost 1 base. Germline V gene sequence: CDR1 SGHVS, CDR2 FNYEAQ. The CDR3 reads CASSFDRGRSYEQYF. As DNA, the CDR3 is TGTGCCAGCAGCTTTGACAGGGGCCGTTCCTACGAGCAGTACTTC. The whole variable domain, remainder taken from reference TRBV7-6 and TRBJ2-7, is GAGVSQSPRYKVTKRGQDVALRCDPISGHVSLYWYRQALGQGPEFLTYFNYEAQQDKSGLPNDRFSAERPEGSISTLTIQRTEQRDSAMYRCASSFDRGRSYEQYFGPGTRLTVT.

The chain uses TRBV19 and TRBJ1-6, with 9 bases fitting TRBD1. The CDR3 runs 14 residues. The germline V gene has CDR1 LNHDA and CDR2 SQIVND (reference sequence). V lost 6 bases, J lost 9 bases, and 6 bases stayed unmatched. CDR3 region: CASRTDRGASPLHF. As DNA, the CDR3 is TGTGCCAGTAGGACGGACAGGGGCGCTTCACCCCTCCACTTT.

This clonotype has a count of ten or more. The chain employs TRBV29-1 and TRBJ1-1; D gene uncertain. Trimming removed 4 bases at V and 0 bases at J, with 12 bases between. This CDR3 region has 14 residues. Germline V gives CDR1 SQVTM, CDR2 ANQGSEA. The CDR3 sequence is CSVAGISMNTEAFF. Written as DNA, the CDR3 is TGCAGCGTTGCGGGGATTTCTATGAACACTGAAGCTTTCTTT.